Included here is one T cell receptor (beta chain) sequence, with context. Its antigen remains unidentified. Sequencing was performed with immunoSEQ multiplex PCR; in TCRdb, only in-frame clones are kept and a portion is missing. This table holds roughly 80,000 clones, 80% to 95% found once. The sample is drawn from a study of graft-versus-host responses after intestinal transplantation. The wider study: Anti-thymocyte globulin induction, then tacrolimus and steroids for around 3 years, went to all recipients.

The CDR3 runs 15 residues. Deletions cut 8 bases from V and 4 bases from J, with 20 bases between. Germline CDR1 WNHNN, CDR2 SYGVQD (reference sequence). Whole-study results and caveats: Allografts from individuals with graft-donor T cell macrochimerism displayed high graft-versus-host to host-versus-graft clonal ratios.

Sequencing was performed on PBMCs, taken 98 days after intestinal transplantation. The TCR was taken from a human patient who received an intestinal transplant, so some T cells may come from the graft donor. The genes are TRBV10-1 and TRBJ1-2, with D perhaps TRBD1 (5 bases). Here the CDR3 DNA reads TGCGCCAGCCGAAAGCTCACCTCAAGGGGCTATGGCTACACCTTC. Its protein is CASRKLTSRGYGYTF.